The present T cell receptor beta chain was sequenced within a study of blood T cells in healthy people across ages. Healthy individuals of Caucasian origin from Russia, aged about 6 to 90, served as donors. This clonotype was found a few times. The antigen remains unidentified. Study results and caveats: Long-lived and aged donors differed, with more naive CD4+ cells and higher diversity in the long-lived. Estimated diversity, derived from one million T cells, was regarded as an underestimate.

For the second PCR, which ran for 7 to 11 cycles, a sample-barcoded 5' primer and a J-beta primer mix were used. Each of the samples gave a minimum of 3 million paired-end reads that contained CDR3. TCRdb reanalysed the 5' RACE reads using MiXCR and keeps one entry per CDR3 protein. Altogether hundreds of thousands of distinct CDR3 sequences are present, around 20% being singletons, with the ten largest covering 3.5% to 4%. The sequence was obtained from a man between 65 and 85 years old in good health. The sample comprised blood.

CDR3 sequence (DNA): TGTGCCAGCAAGGGGCAGGAGAATGAAAAACTGTTTTTT. Translating it yields CASKGQENEKLFF. The V call is TRBV2, the J call TRBJ1-4, with D perhaps matching TRBD1 (5 bases). The ends were cut back, 7 bases at V and 5 bases at J, with 11 bases in the middle. This CDR3 spans 13 amino acids. Germline loops: CDR1 SNHLY, CDR2 FYNNEI.